The 23 T cell receptor beta chains reported below all come from one sample, sequenced in a study of early T cells in non-severe SARS-CoV-2 infection. TCRdb itself ran the 5' RACE reads through MiXCR, one entry per CDR3 protein. This table holds tens of thousands of distinct CDR3 sequences, 9.5% to 13% found once. The sample here was whole blood, taken at baseline. Receptor source: an adult who was a healthcare worker with PCR-confirmed SARS-CoV-2 infection or an uninfected control (not recorded which).

This clonotype was seen ten or more times. CDR3 sequence: CASSPSEGYTF. The CDR3 DNA is TGTGCCAGCAGCCCCTCCGAGGGCTACACCTTC. V gene TRBV7-9 combines with J gene TRBJ1-2; D not resolved. This CDR3 contains 11 residues. CDR1 is SEHNR, CDR2 FQNEAQ, per germline (reference sequence). V lost 5 bases, J lost 8 bases, and 9 bases lay in between.

This clonotype appeared a few times. The CDR3 DNA reads TGTGCCTGGAGTCCTCCGGGACTGCGGAACACTGAAGCTTTCTTT. Amino acid sequence: CAWSPPGLRNTEAFF. This chain connects TRBV30 to TRBJ1-1, with TRBD1 as a possible D gene (5 bases). This CDR3 is 15 amino acids long. Deletions cut 2 bases from V and 1 base from J, with 14 bases between. From germline, CDR1 is GTSNPN and CDR2 SVGIG (reference sequence).

V and J are TRBV12-3 or TRBV12-4 and TRBJ2-7; the match to TRBD2 covers 9 bases. With V trimmed by 7 bases and J by 4 bases, 20 bases remained unmatched. CDR3 size: 18 residues. The CDR3 loop is CASTLDMGLAGTYYEQYF. The CDR3 nucleotides read TGTGCCAGCACTCTAGATATGGGGCTAGCGGGGACGTATTACGAGCAGTACTTC.

This clonotype was found a few times. The chain uses TRBV5-4 and TRBJ2-7; 10 bases line up with TRBD2. Germline V gene lookup returns CDR1 SGHNT and CDR2 YYREEE (reference sequence). The CDR3 is 14 residues long. The junction had 4 bases not matched to a gene; V was cut back by 5 bases and J by 2 bases. The CDR3 DNA reads as TGTGCCAGCAGGCCTAGCGGGGGCGCCTACGAGCAGTACTTC. Its protein product is CASRPSGGAYEQYF.

This clonotype has just a few counts. This rearrangement joins TRBV9 to TRBJ2-1, with 8 bases lining up with TRBD1. CDR3 size: 15 residues. The junction had 8 bases not matched to a gene; V was cut back by 0 bases and J by 9 bases. The germline V gene encodes CDR1 SGDLS and CDR2 YYNGEE. The CDR3 DNA follows: TGTGCCAGCAGCGTAGGGGGGACAGGCTACTCTGAGCAGTTCTTC. This sequence encodes CASSVGGTGYSEQFF.

At least ten counts were recorded for this clonotype. The rearrangement links TRBV7-2 to TRBJ2-7, with 7 bases aligning to TRBD2. Germline CDR1 reads SGHTA; CDR2 reads FQGNSA. The CDR3 sequence is 17 residues long. V shed 1 base, J shed 0 bases, and the junction held 9 bases outside the gene matches. CDR3: CASSLVAGRGSSYEQYF. Written as DNA, the CDR3 is TGTGCCAGCAGCTTAGTAGCGGGTAGGGGAAGCTCCTACGAGCAGTACTTC.

A few counts support this clonotype. V gene TRBV20-1 combines with J gene TRBJ1-1; weak D call: TRBD1 (6 bases). Germline assignment: CDR1 DFQATT and CDR2 SNEGSKA (reference sequence). The CDR3 covers 13 residues. V was shortened by 8 bases and J by 5 bases, with 18 bases between the two germline ends. The DNA for the CDR3 is TGCAGTCCCTTCGGGGGGCCAAGGACTGAAGCTTTCTTT. It codes for CSPFGGPRTEAFF.

This sequence joins TRBV7-6 and TRBJ2-2; 10 nucleotides align to TRBD1. The germline V gene has CDR1 SGHVS and CDR2 FNYEAQ. The CDR3 sequence is 15 residues long. With 3 bases clipped from V and 3 bases from J, the junction kept 1 base outside the gene matches. The CDR3 here is CASSLDRGDTGELFF. The CDR3 DNA sequence: TGTGCCAGCAGCTTGGACAGGGGGGACACCGGGGAGCTGTTTTTT.

This chain joins TRBV6-2 or TRBV6-3 and TRBJ2-1; 10 positions agree with TRBD2. CDR3 size: 14 residues. The germline V gene has CDR1 MNHEY and CDR2 SVGEGT. V lost 5 bases and J lost 5; bases outside the gene matches: 3. CDR3 sequence reads: CASSISGGNNEQFF. As DNA, the CDR3 is TGTGCCAGCAGTATTAGCGGGGGGAACAATGAGCAGTTCTTC.

The V and J genes are TRBV20-1 and TRBJ1-1; no definite D call. Germline V CDR1 and CDR2: DFQATT, SNEGSKA (reference sequence). This CDR3 comprises 11 residues. V lost 5 bases, J lost 7 bases, and 11 bases lay in between. CDR3 DNA sequence: TGCAGTGCTTTCTATCGAGGTGAAGCTTTCTTT. The encoded protein is CSAFYRGEAFF.

This clonotype was observed a few times. The V and J genes are TRBV6-5 and TRBJ1-1; 7 positions match TRBD1. The J segment lost 5 bases and the V segment lost 5 bases, leaving 5 bases of the junction unmatched. The germline CDR1 and CDR2 sequences are MNHEY and SVGAGI. The CDR3 runs 13 residues. The CDR3 loop is CASSPYRGTEAFF. The CDR3 DNA is TGTGCCAGCAGTCCCTACAGGGGAACTGAAGCTTTCTTT.

This sequence joins TRBV28 and TRBJ1-3, with D maybe TRBD1 (6 bases). The germline gives CDR1 MDHEN, CDR2 SYDVKM. V lost 5 bases to trimming and J lost 4 bases, with 18 bases between them. The CDR3 is made up of 16 amino acids. CDR3 sequence reads: CASSASPGVGGNTIYF. DNA of the CDR3: TGTGCCAGCAGTGCTTCTCCAGGGGTGGGCGGAAACACCATATATTTT.

This clonotype has a handful of counts. This chain links TRBV12-5 with TRBJ2-3; D is ambiguous. Germline V gene data show CDR1 as LGHNT and CDR2 as FRNRAP. This CDR3 comprises 18 residues. Trimming left V 0 bases short and J 2 bases short, with 18 bases between. The CDR3 sequence is CASGLVRLRASNTDTQYF. DNA of the CDR3: TGTGCTAGTGGTTTGGTACGACTCCGGGCCAGCAACACAGATACGCAGTATTTT.

This clonotype was observed a handful of times. V is TRBV30 and J is TRBJ1-5, with unresolved D. Germline lookup yields CDR1 GTSNPN and CDR2 SVGIG (reference sequence). The CDR3 consists of 13 residues. Trimming shortened V by 2 bases and J by 0 bases, and 5 bases separated the two germline ends. The CDR3 coding sequence is TGTGCCTGGAGTCAGAATAGCAATCAGCCCCAGCATTTT. Its translation is CAWSQNSNQPQHF.

This clonotype was observed at least ten times. Here the CDR3 reads CASSESTRVAGVDTQYF. For the CDR3, the DNA is TGCGCCAGCAGTGAGTCGACTCGAGTAGCGGGGGTAGATACGCAGTATTTT. V and J are TRBV10-2 and TRBJ2-3; 9 bases agree with TRBD2. The V gene's germline CDR1 is WSHSY and CDR2 SAAADI. The J segment lost 5 bases and the V segment lost 0 bases, leaving 9 bases of the junction unmatched. The CDR3 is made up of 17 amino acids.

The sample holds a few counts of this clonotype. The chain joins TRBV29-1 to TRBJ1-1; 7 positions agree with TRBD1. Unmatched junction bases numbered 10, after V lost 6 bases and J lost 0 bases. The CDR3 consists of 15 residues. Germline-derived CDR1 and CDR2 are SQVTM and ANQGSEA. The CDR3: CSVKGTERMNTEAFF. The CDR3 nucleotides read TGCAGCGTGAAGGGGACAGAGAGGATGAACACTGAAGCTTTCTTT.

Ten or more counts support this clonotype. This chain links TRBV9 with TRBJ2-1, with 8 bases aligning to TRBD2. J gave up 8 bases and V 4 bases, and 8 bases lay outside the gene matches. The CDR3 has 14 residues. CDR1 is SGDLS, CDR2 YYNGEE, per germline. CDR3 protein: CASSPPRGAYEQFF. CDR3 in DNA: TGTGCCAGCAGCCCCCCGCGGGGGGCCTATGAGCAGTTCTTC. Complete variable domain (other parts from reference TRBV9 and TRBJ2-1): DSGVTQTPKHLITATGQRVTLRCSPRSGDLSVYWYQQSLDQGLQFLIQYYNGEERAKGNILERFSAQQFPDLHSELNLSSLELGDSALYFCASSPPRGAYEQFFGPGTRLTVL.

There are a few counts of this clonotype. The genes are TRBV29-1 and TRBJ2-2; 9 bases fit TRBD1. The V gene end was trimmed by 7 bases and the J gene end by 5 bases; junction bases not matched to a gene: 8. This CDR3 comprises 14 residues. In germline, CDR1 is SQVTM, CDR2 ANQGSEA. CDR3 in amino acids: CSAIPQGATGELFF. CDR3 coding DNA: TGCAGCGCCATACCACAGGGGGCAACCGGGGAGCTGTTTTTT.

The chain joins TRBV2 to TRBJ2-3; possibly TRBD2 for D (6 bases). V lost 0 bases and J lost 3, with 13 bases in between. Looked up from germline, CDR1 is SNHLY and CDR2 is FYNNEI. This CDR3 is built from 16 residues. This chain's CDR3 is CASSEASGLGTDTQYF. The CDR3 DNA reads TGTGCCAGCAGTGAAGCTAGCGGCCTAGGAACAGATACGCAGTATTTT.

This clonotype turned up a few times. The chain combines TRBV10-3 with TRBJ1-1, with TRBD1 matching 9 bases. Losses at the gene ends were 9 bases for V and 1 base for J; bases not matched to a gene: 6. In germline, CDR1 is ENHRY, CDR2 SYGVKD. The CDR3 is 14 residues long. CDR3 DNA sequence: TGTGCCATTAGCAGGACAGGGGAGAACACTGAAGCTTTCTTT. Translating gives CAISRTGENTEAFF.

The table lists this clonotype with many counts. This chain links TRBV7-2 with TRBJ2-1; 8 positions match TRBD1. The CDR3 sequence is 13 residues long. Trimming took 5 bases from V and 16 from J; bases not matched to a gene: 13. CDR1 and CDR2 from the germline V gene are SGHTA and FQGNSA. The CDR3 is CASSNGPGTGRFF. CDR3 DNA sequence: TGTGCCAGCAGCAATGGCCCCGGGACAGGTCGATTCTTC.

This clonotype appeared a few times. The J gene is TRBJ2-1, the V gene TRBV19; 14 bases are shared with TRBD2. The CDR3 is made up of 15 amino acids. After removal of 6 bases from V and 8 bases from J, the junction contained 6 bases not matched to a gene. Germline V CDR1 and CDR2: LNHDA, SQIVND (reference sequence). DNA for the CDR3: TGTGCCAGTAGGACTAGCGGGGGGGCTACCTATGAGCAGTTCTTC. It is translated as CASRTSGGATYEQFF. Full variable domain (outside the CDR3, taken from reference TRBV19 and TRBJ2-1): DGGITQSPKYLFRKEGQNVTLSCEQNLNHDAMYWYRQDPGQGLRLIYYSQIVNDFQKGDIAEGYSVSREKKESFPLTVTSAQKNPTAFYLCASRTSGGATYEQFFGPGTRLTVL.

In regard to this clonotype: This could be a read error, since a much larger clone is one nucleotide away. V is TRBV10-2 and J is TRBJ1-1, with no clear D. CDR1 WSHSY and CDR2 SAAADI come from the germline V gene. The CDR3 contains 13 residues. Written as DNA, the CDR3 is TGCGCCAGTGAGGGAACTGCCCACACTGAAGCTTCCTTT. It specifies CASEGTAHTEASF.